Each of the 26 T cell receptor beta chains below was sequenced from the same sample in a study of tumor-infiltrating lymphocytes in primary liver carcinoma (dated by TCRdb to about 2017). This sample was sequenced with an Illumina HiSeq 2500. Using a constant-region primer and ProtoScript II reverse transcriptase, TCRbeta-specific cDNA was reverse-transcribed from approximately 0.55 ug total RNA. Three nested multiplex PCR rounds, following a slightly modified ARM-PCR procedure, were used to build the TCRbeta libraries. Multiplex TRBV1-TRBV30 forward primers and a Cbeta reverse primer were used in the first two PCR rounds, each of which was run for approximately 9 cycles. The public reads were reprocessed in TCRdb via fastp at Q25 and MiXCR, keeping in-frame beta chains. CDR3 protein sequences are deduplicated, and each keeps its most common genes and DNA. For this sample the table gives 330,000 or so distinct CDR3 sequences, of which approximately 65% were detected only once. The ten largest make up 5.5% to 7% of the sample.

RNA from unsorted whole blood was extracted with TRIzol reagent, and germline DNA was obtained with the DNeasy Blood & Tissue kit. The sample consisted of peripheral blood. Source of these receptors: a man aged 35-49 years with primary liver carcinoma and hepatitis B virus infection.

This clonotype was counted at least ten times. The rearrangement joins TRBV6-2 or TRBV6-3 to TRBJ2-2; 13 positions agree with TRBD2. V gave up 6 bases and J gave up 1 base; unmatched junction bases: 8. The CDR3 contains 18 residues. CDR1 and CDR2 from the germline V gene are MNHEY and SVGEGT. CDR3 protein: CASSSGLAGVGNTGELFF. DNA of the CDR3: TGTGCCAGCAGCTCCGGACTAGCGGGAGTAGGGAACACCGGGGAGCTGTTTTTT.

Turning to this clonotype: This may stem from a read error, because a much larger clone lies one nucleotide away. This chain links TRBV12-3 or TRBV12-4 with TRBJ1-2; 8 bases map to TRBD1. The V gene end was trimmed by 8 bases and the J gene end by 10 bases; junction bases not matched to a gene: 15. The CDR3 has 14 amino acids. The CDR3 DNA follows: TGTGCCAGCTCCAATGGGGCGGGACAGGATGTCTACACCTTC. It is translated as CASSNGAGQDVYTF.

J is TRBJ2-5 and V is TRBV5-4; D remains ambiguous. In germline, CDR1 is SGHNT, CDR2 YYREEE (reference sequence). The CDR3 runs 12 residues. Trimming left V 4 bases short and J 5 bases short, with 9 bases between. The DNA for the CDR3 is TGTGCCAGCAGCCTTATGGGTGAGACCCAGTACTTC. Its protein is CASSLMGETQYF.

Comment on this clonotype: One base away lies a much larger clone, so this may be a sequencing read error. This chain links TRBV4-3 with TRBJ2-7; 9 bases map to TRBD1. This CDR3 has 14 amino acids. The germline gives CDR1 LGHNA, CDR2 YSLEER. The CDR3 DNA is TGCGCCAACAGCCCGGGACAGGGTTACTACGAGCAGTACTTC. Protein: CANSPGQGYYEQYF.

Remarks on this clonotype: The junction does not match germline at one end; this may be a read error. The rearrangement links TRBV7-8 to TRBJ2-1; 7 bases map to TRBD2. CDR1 is SGHVS, CDR2 FQNEAQ, per germline. CDR3 size: 15 residues. The DNA of the CDR3 is TGTGTCAGCAGCTTAGGCGGGGGTCCCTACAATGAGCAGTTCTTC. Protein sequence: CVSSLGGGPYNEQFF.

J is TRBJ2-1 and V is TRBV11-2; TRBD1 agrees at 7 bases. Germline V gene lookup returns CDR1 SGHAT and CDR2 FQNNGV. The CDR3 sequence is 14 residues long. The ends lost 7 bases at V and 7 bases at J; junction bases unmatched: 10. Here the CDR3 reads CASTQWRQGNEQFF. CDR3 DNA: TGTGCCAGCACCCAGTGGAGACAGGGTAATGAGCAGTTCTTC.

This clonotype was found many times. This chain uses TRBV11-1 with TRBJ2-7, with D perhaps assigned TRBD1 or TRBD2 (5 bases each). The CDR3 has 14 amino acids. V was pared by 3 bases and J by 0 bases, with 9 bases between. Per germline, CDR1 SGHAT and CDR2 FQDESV (reference sequence). The CDR3 DNA reads as TGTGCCAGCAGCTTCCGGGACCCCTCCTACGAGCAGTACTTC. Protein sequence: CASSFRDPSYEQYF.

Of note for this clonotype: No conserved phenylalanine or tryptophan is present at the end of the CDR3, so a read error is the likely explanation. This chain links TRBV11-2 with TRBJ2-7, with D maybe TRBD1 (5 bases). CDR1 and CDR2 from the germline V gene are SGHAT and FQNNGV. The CDR3 totals 14 residues. Trimming removed 5 bases at V and 6 bases at J, with 17 bases between. The DNA of the CDR3 is TGTGCCAGCAGCCCTTCCATGACAGCTATCGAGCAGTACTCC. This sequence encodes CASSPSMTAIEQYS.

The rearrangement uses TRBV11-2 and TRBJ2-1; 9 nucleotides align to TRBD2. The germline V gene encodes CDR1 SGHAT and CDR2 FQNNGV. The CDR3 loop spans 14 amino acids. DNA for the CDR3: TGTGGCACCAGAATCCCGGGACTAGCCAATGAGCAGTTCTTC. It is translated as CGTRIPGLANEQFF.

CDR3 sequence: CASSVMWRDYEQYF. The CDR3 region has the DNA TGTGCCAGCAGCGTAATGTGGCGGGACTACGAGCAGTACTTC. The J gene is TRBJ2-7, the V gene TRBV11-2; weak D call: TRBD2 (6 bases). Trimming pared 5 bases from V and 3 bases from J, leaving 14 bases between. Per the germline V gene, CDR1 is SGHAT and CDR2 is FQNNGV. CDR3 length: 14 amino acids.

For this clonotype: The germline gene is not matched at one end of the junction; a read error may be the cause. V usage is TRBV28 and J usage is TRBJ1-3; no definite D call. CDR1 MDHEN and CDR2 SYDVKM come from the germline V gene. The CDR3 length is 13 residues. Here the CDR3 DNA reads TGTGTCAGCAGTGATCATCCCGGAAACACCATATATTTT. Amino acid sequence: CVSSDHPGNTIYF.

V and J are TRBV28 and TRBJ2-6; D possibly uses TRBD1 or TRBD2 (5 bases each). V shed 2 bases and J shed 3 bases, with 11 bases lying between them. The CDR3 totals 16 residues. The germline CDR1 and CDR2 sequences are MDHEN and SYDVKM. The CDR3 DNA reads as TGTGCCAGCAGTTTACCGGGGACGGGTGGGGCCAACGTCCTGACTTTC. It specifies CASSLPGTGGANVLTF.

Points on this clonotype: One junction end does not reproduce the germline sequence, and a read error may be involved. The gene calls are TRBV6-1 and TRBJ1-5; 10 bases are a match to TRBD1. CDR1 and CDR2 (germline): MNHNS, SASEGT. There are 16 residues in the CDR3. The CDR3 protein is CTSSDRGRIGNQPQHF. CDR3 DNA sequence: TGTACCAGCAGTGACAGGGGGCGTATAGGCAATCAGCCCCAGCATTTT.

In the case of this clonotype: A much larger clone sits a single nucleotide away, making a read error possible. The V and J genes are TRBV29-1 and TRBJ2-7, with TRBD1 identical over 8 bases. This CDR3 has 13 amino acids. Germline V lookup: CDR1 SQVTM, CDR2 ANQGSEA. The ends lost 4 bases at V and 3 bases at J; junction bases unmatched: 5. CDR3 DNA: TGCAGCGTTGCCCTCACAGGGGGCTACGAGCAGTACTTC. It codes for CSVALTGGYEQYF.

Regarding this clonotype: Possible read error: a much larger clone is one base away. The chain carries TRBV6-5 and TRBJ2-1, with 8 bases aligning to TRBD2. The CDR3 has 17 amino acids. Germline CDR1 reads MNHEY; CDR2 reads SVGAGI. The CDR3 nucleotides read TGTGCCACCAGTTCACGGCTAGCGGGCTCTAGGGGCAATGAGCAGTTCTTC. This gives the protein CATSSRLAGSRGNEQFF.

With respect to this clonotype: A much larger clone sits a single nucleotide away, making a read error possible. The gene calls are TRBV4-2 and TRBJ1-3; D is ambiguous. CDR1 is LGHNA and CDR2 is YNFKEQ in the germline V gene. Trimming pared 0 bases from V and 3 bases from J, leaving 9 bases between. The CDR3 spans 15 residues. CDR3 in amino acids: CASSQDLQLGNTIYF. The CDR3 DNA reads TGTGCCAGCAGCCAAGATCTCCAGCTTGGAAACACCATATATTTT.

In the case of this clonotype: A single base separates this from a much larger clone, so it may be a read error. The gene calls are TRBV12-3 or TRBV12-4 and TRBJ1-2; possibly TRBD1 for D (5 bases). The CDR3 is 15 residues long. The CDR3 spells CASNLVGEANYGYTF. In nucleotides, the CDR3 is TGTGCCAGCAATTTAGTAGGGGAAGCTAACTATGGCTACACCTTC.

Worth noting for this clonotype: With a much larger clone just one base away, this may be a read error. V gene TRBV12-3 or TRBV12-4 combines with J gene TRBJ1-2; the D gene is possibly TRBD1 (6 bases). The CDR3 contains 14 residues. The CDR3 sequence is CTSIADSFYGGYTF. The CDR3 DNA is TGTACCAGCATCGCGGACAGTTTTTACGGTGGCTACACCTTC.

A note on this clonotype: As the CDR3 is not closed by the conserved phenylalanine or tryptophan, this likely results from a read error. The V call is TRBV10-3, the J call TRBJ2-7, with D tentatively TRBD1 or TRBD2 (6 bases each). V was pared by 10 bases and J by 10 bases, with 26 bases between. This CDR3 has 14 residues. The germline V gene encodes CDR1 ENHRY and CDR2 SYGVKD. In DNA, the CDR3 is TGTGCCACCTTGGACCGGCGCGGGACACGGGAACAGTACTTA. The encoded protein is CATLDRRGTREQYL.

In the case of this clonotype: One junction end disagrees with the germline gene, perhaps due to a read error. The V and J genes are TRBV6-2 or TRBV6-3 and TRBJ2-7; 10 bases map to TRBD1. CDR3 length: 17 amino acids. CDR1 and CDR2 from the germline V gene are MNHEY and SVGEGT. The CDR3 coding sequence is TGTGCCATCAGTTACTCGACAGACAGGGGGCCGACCTACGAGCAGTACTTC. Protein sequence: CAISYSTDRGPTYEQYF.

Note on this clonotype: The CDR3 ends on some other residue instead of the conserved phenylalanine or tryptophan, so this is likely a read error. The CDR3 sequence is CASRMIPGHPSDQPQHL. Written as DNA, the CDR3 is TGTGCCAGCAGAATGATACCGGGCCATCCGTCAGATCAGCCCCAGCATCTT. J is TRBJ1-5 and V is TRBV6-1; no firm D call. The CDR3 loop spans 17 amino acids. Trimming cost V 6 bases and J 5 bases, with 23 bases left between them. Germline V lookup: CDR1 MNHNS, CDR2 SASEGT.

The V call is TRBV4-3, the J call TRBJ2-3, with a weak D call TRBD1 (6 bases). The length of the CDR3 is 15 residues. Germline V gives CDR1 LGHNA, CDR2 YSLEER. The V gene lost 9 bases and the J gene lost 4 bases, with 20 bases spanning the gap. This CDR3 is CASTQDQGWADTQYF. CDR3 in DNA: TGCGCCAGTACCCAGGATCAGGGGTGGGCAGATACGCAGTATTTT.

As concerns this clonotype: This may be a read error: a much more frequent sequence differs by one nucleotide. The DNA for the CDR3 is TGTGCCAGCAGCTCCTTCTTCCGGAACAGGGTGAAGGACGGGGAGCTGTTTTTT. Protein sequence: CASSSFFRNRVKDGELFF. The rearrangement uses TRBV5-5 and TRBJ2-2, with a possible D match to TRBD1 (6 bases). The ends were cut back, 3 bases at V and 7 bases at J, with 25 bases in the middle. The germline V gene encodes CDR1 SGHKS and CDR2 YYEKEE (reference sequence). The CDR3 is 18 amino acids.

Only one count was recorded for this clonotype. This could be a read error, since a much larger clone is one nucleotide away. The chain carries TRBV5-4 and TRBJ2-5; 7 bases match TRBD1. The germline CDR1 and CDR2 sequences are SGHNT and YYREEE (reference sequence). The CDR3 runs 15 residues. Here the CDR3 DNA reads TGTACCAGCAGCCTAGACAGGGAAACCCAAGAGACCCAGTACTTC. Its translation: CTSSLDRETQETQYF.

Remarks on this clonotype: No conserved phenylalanine or tryptophan is present at the end of the CDR3, so a read error is the likely explanation. CDR3 coding DNA: TGTGCCAGCAGTCCGACAGGTCCACAAGAGACCCAGTACTCC. Amino acids: CASSPTGPQETQYS. This chain links TRBV12-3 or TRBV12-4 with TRBJ2-5; D is perhaps TRBD1 (6 bases). CDR3 length equals 14 residues. V was shortened by 5 bases and J by 2 bases, with 12 bases between the two germline ends.

This clonotype came up a few times. The V gene is TRBV6-2 or TRBV6-3, the J gene TRBJ2-1; TRBD2 matches at 8 bases. The CDR3 contains 16 residues. Germline CDR1 MNHEY, CDR2 SVGEGT. Unmatched junction bases numbered 5, after V lost 0 bases and J lost 4 bases. CDR3 coding DNA: TGTGCCAGCAGTTACTCTATACTAGCGGTTTACAATGAGCAGTTCTTC. Residues: CASSYSILAVYNEQFF.